This T cell receptor beta chain was captured in a study of cytomegalovirus exposure and HLA in healthy donors. On the study more broadly: A preliminary data release comprised approximately 85 million unique TCRs obtained from HLA-typed donors. General observations from the study: Reports credit the classifier with highly specific, highly sensitive diagnosis of cytomegalovirus status.

Between the trimmed V and J ends, which lost 2 bases and 1 base, there was a span of 4 bases. The CDR3 spans 13 residues. Germline V gives CDR1 MNHEY, CDR2 SMNVEV (reference sequence). For this clone: No antigen is known for it.

With 60 Vbeta and 13 Jbeta primers, the PCR was carried out. TCRdb keeps only in-frame clones here, not all; method: immunoSEQ multiplex PCR. The repertoire holds tens of thousands of clones, about 71% seen once, with around a tenth in the top ten. This TCR came from a woman aged 50 to 65 in good health and CMV-seropositive. The chain combines TRBV27 with TRBJ2-3; D gene unclear. Sample: PBMCs. This CDR3 reads CASSLGRTDTQYF. The DNA for the CDR3 is TGTGCCAGCAGTTTAGGGCGCACAGATACGCAGTATTTT.